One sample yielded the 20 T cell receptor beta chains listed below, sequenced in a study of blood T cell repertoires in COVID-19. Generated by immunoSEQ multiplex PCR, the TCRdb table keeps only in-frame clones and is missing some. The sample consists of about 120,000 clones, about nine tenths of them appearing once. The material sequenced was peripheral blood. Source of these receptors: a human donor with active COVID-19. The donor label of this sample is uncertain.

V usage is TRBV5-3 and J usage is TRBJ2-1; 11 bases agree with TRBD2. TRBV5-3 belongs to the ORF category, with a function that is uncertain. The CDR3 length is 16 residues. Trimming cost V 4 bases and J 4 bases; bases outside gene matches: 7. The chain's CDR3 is CARSRTSGGAYNEQFF. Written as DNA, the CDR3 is TGTGCCAGAAGCAGAACTAGCGGGGGCGCGTACAATGAGCAGTTCTTC.

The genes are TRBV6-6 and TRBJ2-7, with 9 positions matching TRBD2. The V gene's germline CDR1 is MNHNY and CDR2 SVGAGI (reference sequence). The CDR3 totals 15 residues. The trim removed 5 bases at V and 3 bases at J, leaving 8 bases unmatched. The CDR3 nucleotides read TGTGCCAGCAGTCCTCGACTGCGGGGGGGCTACGAGCAGTACTTC. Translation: CASSPRLRGGYEQYF.

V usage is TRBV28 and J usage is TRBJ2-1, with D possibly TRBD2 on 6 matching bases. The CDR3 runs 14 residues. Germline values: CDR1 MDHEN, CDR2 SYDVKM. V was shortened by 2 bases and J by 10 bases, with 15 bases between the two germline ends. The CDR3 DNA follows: TGTGCCAGCAGTTTAGCTAGCGTCGGCTACGAGCAGTTCTTC. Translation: CASSLASVGYEQFF.

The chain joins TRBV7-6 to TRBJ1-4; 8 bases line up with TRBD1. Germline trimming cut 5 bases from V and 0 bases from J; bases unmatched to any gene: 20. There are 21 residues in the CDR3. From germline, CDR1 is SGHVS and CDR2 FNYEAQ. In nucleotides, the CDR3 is TGTGCCAGCAGCCAAACCGCCAGGCAGGGGGCAGGTACCACAACTAATGAAAAACTGTTTTTT. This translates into CASSQTARQGAGTTTNEKLFF. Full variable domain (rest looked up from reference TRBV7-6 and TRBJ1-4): GAGVSQSPRYKVTKRGQDVALRCDPISGHVSLYWYRQALGQGPEFLTYFNYEAQQDKSGLPNDRFSAERPEGSISTLTIQRTEQRDSAMYRCASSQTARQGAGTTTNEKLFFGSGTQLSVL.

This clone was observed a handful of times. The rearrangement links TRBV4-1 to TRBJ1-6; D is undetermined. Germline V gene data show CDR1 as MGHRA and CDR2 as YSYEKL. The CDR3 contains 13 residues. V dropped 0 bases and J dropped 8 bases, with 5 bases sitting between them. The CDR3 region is CASSQDTDSPLHF. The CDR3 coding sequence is TGCGCCAGCAGCCAAGATACAGATTCACCCCTCCACTTT.

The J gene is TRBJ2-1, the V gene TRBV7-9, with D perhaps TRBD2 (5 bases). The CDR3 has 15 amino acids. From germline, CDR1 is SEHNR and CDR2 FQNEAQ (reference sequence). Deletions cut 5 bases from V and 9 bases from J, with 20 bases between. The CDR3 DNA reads TGTGCCAGCAGCCATAAGAGGCGGGTAGGAAGTGAGCAGTTCTTC. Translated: CASSHKRRVGSEQFF.

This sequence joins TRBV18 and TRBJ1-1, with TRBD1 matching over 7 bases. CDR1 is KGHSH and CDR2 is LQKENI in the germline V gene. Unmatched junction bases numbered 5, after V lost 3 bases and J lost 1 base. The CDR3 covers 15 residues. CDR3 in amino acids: CASSPTGTANTEAFF. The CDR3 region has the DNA TGTGCCAGCTCACCCACCGGGACAGCGAACACTGAAGCTTTCTTT.

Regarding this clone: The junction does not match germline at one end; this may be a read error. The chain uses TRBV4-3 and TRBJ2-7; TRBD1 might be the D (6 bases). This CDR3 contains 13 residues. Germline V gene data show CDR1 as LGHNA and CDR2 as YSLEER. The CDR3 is CASSQESGTPGDF. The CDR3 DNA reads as TGCGCCAGCAGCCAAGAATCCGGAACCCCAGGGGACTTC.

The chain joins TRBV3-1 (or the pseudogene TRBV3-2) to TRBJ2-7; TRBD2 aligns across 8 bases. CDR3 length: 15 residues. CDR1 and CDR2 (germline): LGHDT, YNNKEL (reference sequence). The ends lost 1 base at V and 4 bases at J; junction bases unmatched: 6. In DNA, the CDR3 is TGTGCCAGCAGCCAAGTCGGGGGGGCCCGATACGAGCAGTACTTC. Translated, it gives CASSQVGGARYEQYF.

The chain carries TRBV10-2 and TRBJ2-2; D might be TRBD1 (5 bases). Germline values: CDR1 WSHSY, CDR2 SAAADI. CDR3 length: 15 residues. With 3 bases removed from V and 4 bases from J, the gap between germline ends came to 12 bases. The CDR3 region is CASSDSQGFTGELFF. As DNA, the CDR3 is TGCGCCAGCAGTGATAGTCAGGGATTCACCGGGGAGCTGTTTTTT.

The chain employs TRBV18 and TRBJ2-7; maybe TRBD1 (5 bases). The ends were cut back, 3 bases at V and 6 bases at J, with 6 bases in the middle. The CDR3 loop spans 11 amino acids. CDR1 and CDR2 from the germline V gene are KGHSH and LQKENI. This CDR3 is CASSPQGEQYF. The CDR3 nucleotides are TGTGCCAGCTCACCCCAGGGCGAGCAGTACTTC.

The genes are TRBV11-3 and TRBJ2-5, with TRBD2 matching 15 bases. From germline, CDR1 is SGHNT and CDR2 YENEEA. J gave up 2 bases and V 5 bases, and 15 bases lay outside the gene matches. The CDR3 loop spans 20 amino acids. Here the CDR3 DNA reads TGTGCCAGCAGCACACGCCTGCCAGGACTAGCGGGGGGGCTTCAAGAGACCCAGTACTTC. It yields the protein CASSTRLPGLAGGLQETQYF.

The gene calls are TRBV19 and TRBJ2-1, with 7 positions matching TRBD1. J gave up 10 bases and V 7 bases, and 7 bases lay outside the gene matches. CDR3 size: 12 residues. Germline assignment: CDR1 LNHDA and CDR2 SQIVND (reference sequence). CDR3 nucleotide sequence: TGTGCCAGTAACGAGGGGGCTAGGGAGCAGTTCTTC. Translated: CASNEGAREQFF.

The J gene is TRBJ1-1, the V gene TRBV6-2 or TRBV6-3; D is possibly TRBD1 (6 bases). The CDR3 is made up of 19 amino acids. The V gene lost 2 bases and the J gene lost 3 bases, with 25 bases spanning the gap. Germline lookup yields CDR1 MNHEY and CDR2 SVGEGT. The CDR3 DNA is TGTGCCAGCAGTTACATGACCTGGACAGCCGGTAACAGGTACACTGAAGCTTTCTTT. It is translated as CASSYMTWTAGNRYTEAFF.

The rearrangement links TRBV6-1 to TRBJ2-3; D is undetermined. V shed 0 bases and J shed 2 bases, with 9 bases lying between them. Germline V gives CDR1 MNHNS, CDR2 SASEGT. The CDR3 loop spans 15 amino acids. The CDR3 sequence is CASSEAVAVTDTQYF. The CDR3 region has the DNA TGTGCCAGCAGTGAAGCGGTGGCCGTCACAGATACGCAGTATTTT.

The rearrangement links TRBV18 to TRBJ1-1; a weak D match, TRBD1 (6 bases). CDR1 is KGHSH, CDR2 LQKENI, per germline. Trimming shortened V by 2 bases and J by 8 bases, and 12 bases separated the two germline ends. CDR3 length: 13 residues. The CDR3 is CASSPVQGREAFF. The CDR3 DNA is TGTGCCAGCTCACCAGTTCAGGGGCGCGAAGCTTTCTTT. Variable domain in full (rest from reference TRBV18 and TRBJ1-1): NAGVMQNPRHLVRRRGQEARLRCSPMKGHSHVYWYRQLPEEGLKFMVYLQKENIIDESGMPKERFSAEFPKEGPSILRIQQVVRGDSAAYFCASSPVQGREAFFGQGTRLTVV.

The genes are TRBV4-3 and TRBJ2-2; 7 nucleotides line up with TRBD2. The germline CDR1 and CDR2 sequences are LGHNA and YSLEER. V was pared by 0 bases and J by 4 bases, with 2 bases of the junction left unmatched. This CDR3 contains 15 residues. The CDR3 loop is CASSQDRGGTGELFF. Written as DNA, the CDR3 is TGCGCCAGCAGCCAAGATCGCGGGGGCACCGGGGAGCTGTTTTTT.

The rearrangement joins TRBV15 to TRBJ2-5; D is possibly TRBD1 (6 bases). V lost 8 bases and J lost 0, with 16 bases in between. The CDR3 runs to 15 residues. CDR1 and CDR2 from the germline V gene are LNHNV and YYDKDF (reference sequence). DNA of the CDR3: TGTGCCACCGAGGCAACAGGGTCGTACCAAGAGACCCAGTACTTC. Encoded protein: CATEATGSYQETQYF.

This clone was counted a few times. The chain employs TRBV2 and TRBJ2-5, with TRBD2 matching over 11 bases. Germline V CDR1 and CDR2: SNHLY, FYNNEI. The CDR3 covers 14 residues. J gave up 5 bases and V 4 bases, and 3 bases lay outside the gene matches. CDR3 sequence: CASSGSGGAETQYF. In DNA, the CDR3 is TGTGCCAGCAGTGGTAGCGGGGGGGCGGAGACCCAGTACTTC.

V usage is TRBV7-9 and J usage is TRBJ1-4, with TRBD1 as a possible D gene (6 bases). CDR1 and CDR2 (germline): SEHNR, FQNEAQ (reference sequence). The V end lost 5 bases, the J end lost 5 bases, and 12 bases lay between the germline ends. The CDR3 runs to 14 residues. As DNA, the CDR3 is TGTGCCAGCAGCCTGATGCAGGGGAATGAAAAACTGTTTTTT. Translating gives CASSLMQGNEKLFF.